The 12 T cell receptor beta chains listed next were all sequenced from one sample in a study of T-cell memory formation after mild COVID-19. TCRdb analysed the 5' RACE reads with MiXCR anew, one entry per CDR3 protein. Among 430,000 or so distinct CDR3 sequences listed, roughly 25% were seen once. The sequenced sample was PBMCs or a T cell subset sorted from them (not recorded which). The receptors come from an adult woman who had mild COVID-19 (a few samples of this study predate the infection). Cell type and time point are not known.

The J gene is TRBJ2-7, the V gene TRBV2; 10 positions match TRBD1. Germline loops: CDR1 SNHLY, CDR2 FYNNEI. With V trimmed by 4 bases and J by 1 base, 16 bases remained unmatched. This CDR3 is 19 amino acids long. In DNA, the CDR3 is TGTGCCAGCAGTGCCAGTCGTACCGGGACAGGGGTTTTGTCCTACGAGCAGTACTTC. This codes for CASSASRTGTGVLSYEQYF. Full variable domain (outside the CDR3, taken from reference TRBV2 and TRBJ2-7): EPEVTQTPSHQVTQMGQEVILRCVPISNHLYFYWYRQILGQKVEFLVSFYNNEISEKSEIFDDQFSVERPDGSNFTLKIRSTKLEDSAMYFCASSASRTGTGVLSYEQYFGPGTRLTVT.

The chain employs TRBV19 and TRBJ2-2, with 8 nucleotides matching TRBD2. Trimming cost V 6 bases and J 4 bases; bases outside gene matches: 7. Germline CDR1 LNHDA, CDR2 SQIVND (reference sequence). The CDR3 is made up of 15 amino acids. The CDR3 here is CASSHGTSRTGELFF. The CDR3 nucleotides are TGTGCCAGTAGCCACGGGACTAGTCGCACCGGGGAGCTGTTTTTT.

V usage is TRBV20-1 and J usage is TRBJ1-5, with D perhaps TRBD1 (6 bases). With 8 bases removed from V and 6 bases from J, the gap between germline ends came to 17 bases. The germline gives CDR1 DFQATT, CDR2 SNEGSKA (reference sequence). This CDR3 contains 13 residues. Here the CDR3 DNA reads TGCAGTCCGGCTTCGGGGGGCGGTCAGCCCCAGCATTTT. Its protein is CSPASGGGQPQHF.

V is TRBV10-3 and J is TRBJ1-1; 7 nucleotides line up with TRBD1. J gave up 1 base and V 6 bases, and 11 bases lay outside the gene matches. This CDR3 is built from 16 residues. CDR1 and CDR2 (germline): ENHRY, SYGVKD. CDR3 protein: CAISARDSTPNTEAFF. The CDR3 region has the DNA TGTGCCATCAGCGCCCGGGACAGCACTCCGAACACTGAAGCTTTCTTT.

This clonotype was counted a few times. The V call is TRBV24-1, the J call TRBJ2-1, with TRBD2 matching over 8 bases. V dropped 1 base and J dropped 2; count of bases not matched to a gene: 0. CDR1 is KGHDR and CDR2 is SFDVKD in the germline V gene. The CDR3 spans 15 residues. The CDR3 protein is CATSDFSGAYNEQFF. Written as DNA, the CDR3 is TGTGCCACCAGTGATTTTAGCGGGGCCTACAATGAGCAGTTCTTC.

This clonotype came up once. The V and J genes are TRBV12-3 or TRBV12-4 and TRBJ2-6; no reliable D call. CDR3 length equals 15 residues. The V gene lost 0 bases and the J gene lost 2 bases, with 5 bases spanning the gap. The CDR3 protein is CASSLAQAGANVLTF. The CDR3, as DNA: TGTGCCAGCAGTTTAGCGCAGGCTGGGGCCAACGTCCTGACTTTC.

The chain recombines TRBV25-1 with TRBJ2-1, with D possibly matching TRBD2 (5 bases). This CDR3 spans 15 amino acids. V was clipped by 5 bases and J by 0 bases, with 11 bases between them. CDR1 and CDR2 (germline): MGHDK, SYGVNS. The CDR3 is CASSPPRGSYNEQFF. For the CDR3, the DNA is TGTGCCAGCAGTCCTCCCCGGGGCTCCTACAATGAGCAGTTCTTC.

In this sample, this clonotype turned up a few times. V is TRBV30 and J is TRBJ2-1; D uncertain. This CDR3 has 12 residues. CDR1 and CDR2 from the germline V gene are GTSNPN and SVGIG (reference sequence). Trimming took 4 bases from V and 9 from J, leaving 13 bases between them. In DNA form, the CDR3 reads TGTGCCTGGATAAGTTTGCGCGGTGAGCAGTTCTTC. Protein sequence: CAWISLRGEQFF.

This clonotype was recorded once. V is TRBV6-2 or TRBV6-3 and J is TRBJ2-7; tentatively, D is TRBD1 (5 bases). V was cut by 6 bases and J by 6 bases, with 12 bases left in between. The CDR3 spans 12 residues. The germline CDR1 and CDR2 sequences are MNHEY and SVGEGT. In DNA form, the CDR3 reads TGTGCCAGCAGCCTATCAGGGATCGAGCAGTACGTC. The encoded protein is CASSLSGIEQYV.

The genes are TRBV5-1 and TRBJ2-1; D may be TRBD2 (5 bases). The V gene's germline CDR1 is SGHRS and CDR2 YFSETQ. Deletions cut 0 bases from V and 0 bases from J, with 16 bases between. The CDR3 consists of 18 residues. As DNA, the CDR3 is TGCGCCAGCAGCTTGGGCTTTGCGGGTCTAGCCTCCTACAATGAGCAGTTCTTC. It codes for CASSLGFAGLASYNEQFF.

The chain combines TRBV3-1 with TRBJ2-1, with TRBD2 matching over 10 bases. Germline V gene lookup returns CDR1 LGHDT and CDR2 YNNKEL (reference sequence). The CDR3 is 15 residues long. The J segment lost 3 bases and the V segment lost 4 bases, leaving 3 bases of the junction unmatched. Here the CDR3 reads CASSRRTSGYNEQFF. The CDR3 region has the DNA TGTGCCAGCAGCCGAAGGACTAGCGGCTACAATGAGCAGTTCTTC.

The chain is built from TRBV24-1 and TRBJ2-7; the D gene is possibly TRBD1 (6 bases). V was shortened by 5 bases and J by 6 bases, with 10 bases between the two germline ends. CDR3 length equals 12 residues. The germline V gene encodes CDR1 KGHDR and CDR2 SFDVKD. CDR3 region: CATSALRGEQYF. Here the CDR3 DNA reads TGTGCCACCAGTGCCCTCAGGGGCGAGCAGTACTTC.